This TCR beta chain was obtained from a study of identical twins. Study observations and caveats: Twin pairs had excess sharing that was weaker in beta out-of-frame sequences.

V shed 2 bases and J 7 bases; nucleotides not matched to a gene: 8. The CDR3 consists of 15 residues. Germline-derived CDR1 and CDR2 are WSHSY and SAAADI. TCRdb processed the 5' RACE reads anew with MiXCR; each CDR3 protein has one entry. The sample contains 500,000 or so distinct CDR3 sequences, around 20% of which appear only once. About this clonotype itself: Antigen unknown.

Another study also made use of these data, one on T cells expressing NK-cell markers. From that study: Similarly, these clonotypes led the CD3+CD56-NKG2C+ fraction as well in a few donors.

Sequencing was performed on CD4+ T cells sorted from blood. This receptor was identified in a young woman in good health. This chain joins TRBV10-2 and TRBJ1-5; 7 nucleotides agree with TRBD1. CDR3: CASSEAKTGRQPQHF. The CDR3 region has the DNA TGCGCCAGCAGTGAGGCCAAGACAGGGAGGCAGCCCCAGCATTTT.